This T cell receptor beta chain was sequenced during a study of T cell changes during pregnancy in multiple sclerosis. Libraries were prepared by immunoSEQ multiplex PCR; TCRdb keeps only in-frame clonotypes and omits some of them. The sample consists of approximately 51,000 clones, under 95% of them appearing once. The CDR3 length is 14 residues. CDR1 is MNHNS and CDR2 is SASEGT in the germline V gene. V shed 11 bases and J shed 1 base, with 17 bases lying between them. The chain employs TRBV6-1 and TRBJ1-1, with no clear D. Sample: CD4+ T cells from peripheral blood mononuclear cells, taken in the second trimester of pregnancy. The sequence derives from a female donor with multiple sclerosis, enrolled in a pregnancy study. CDR3 region: CASTETVPNTEAFF. Written as DNA, the CDR3 is TGTGCCTCAACGGAAACAGTCCCGAACACTGAAGCTTTCTTT.